The 20 T cell receptor beta chains listed next were all sequenced from one sample in a study of post-analysis software for immune sequencing data (dated by TCRdb to about 2015). Which antigens these TCRs recognize remains unknown. Receptors were amplified or captured by PCR. TCRdb records Illumina HiSeq 2500 as the sequencer. Unique molecular identifiers were incorporated into TCR beta cDNA libraries to reduce PCR and sequencing biases. The public reads were reprocessed in TCRdb via fastp at Q25 and MiXCR, keeping in-frame beta chains. Rows are combined by CDR3 protein, so each entry shows the most common genes and DNA. In this sample the table shows hundreds of thousands of distinct CDR3 sequences, around 33% of which occur a single time. Together, the top ten hold around 15% of the sample. Results and caveats for the whole study, not just this receptor: Several TRBV segments, including TRBV5-6, TRBV5-1 and TRBV20-1, were significantly more frequent in patients than controls.

Sequencing was carried out using blood. All receptors come from a girl between 10 and 17 years old with multiple sclerosis.

The CDR3 DNA is TGTGCCAGCAGTACTCGACAGCTCCATTCACCCCTCCACTTT. Its translation: CASSTRQLHSPLHF. The rearrangement joins TRBV27 to TRBJ1-6; a possible D gene is TRBD1 (5 bases). V was pared by 5 bases and J by 8 bases, with 13 bases between. Germline CDR1 reads MNHEY; CDR2 reads SMNVEV (reference sequence). The CDR3 has 14 amino acids.

This clonotype was seen at least ten times. This chain connects TRBV5-1 to TRBJ2-7; 9 nucleotides agree with TRBD1. Germline V CDR1 and CDR2: SGHRS, YFSETQ. This CDR3 region has 14 residues. J was trimmed by 3 bases and V by 2 bases; bases with no gene match: 3. CDR3 in DNA: TGCGCCAGCAGCTTACCGGGACAGGGCTACGAGCAGTACTTC. Protein: CASSLPGQGYEQYF.

This CDR3 reads CATSDFRAADTQYF. The CDR3 nucleotides are TGTGCCACCAGTGATTTTAGGGCTGCAGATACGCAGTATTTT. V is TRBV24-1 and J is TRBJ2-3; no firm D call. With 1 base removed from V and 4 bases from J, the gap between germline ends came to 8 bases. The CDR3 sequence is 14 residues long. CDR1 is KGHDR, CDR2 SFDVKD, per germline.

The CDR3 spells CASSQLPGEGLSYEQYF. In DNA form, the CDR3 reads TGCGCCAGCAGCCAACTTCCGGGGGAAGGACTCTCCTACGAGCAGTACTTC. The chain joins TRBV4-1 to TRBJ2-7; TRBD2 is a possible D gene (6 bases). The CDR3 contains 17 residues. Germline V lookup: CDR1 MGHRA, CDR2 YSYEKL. V lost 2 bases, J lost 0 bases, and 17 bases lay in between.

This clonotype has more than one count but fewer than ten. This sequence joins TRBV12-3 or TRBV12-4 and TRBJ2-3; D could derive from TRBD1 or TRBD2 (5 bases each). V lost 10 bases and J lost 6, with 17 bases in between. This CDR3 is built from 13 residues. CDR3 DNA sequence: TGTGCCACTAAGAGAGGGGCCGAGGATACGCAGTATTTT. It yields the protein CATKRGAEDTQYF.

This chain uses TRBV4-1 with TRBJ2-3; TRBD2 might be the D (10 bases). CDR1 and CDR2 (germline): MGHRA, YSYEKL. Deletions cut 2 bases from V and 0 bases from J, with 33 bases between. The length of the CDR3 is 23 residues. Here the CDR3 reads CASSQFPSGTGIAGGSSTDTQYF. The CDR3 bases are TGCGCCAGCAGCCAATTCCCCTCCGGGACAGGGATAGCGGGGGGCTCCAGCACAGATACGCAGTATTTT.

The chain employs TRBV2 and TRBJ2-5, with a possible D match to TRBD2 (6 bases). V was cut by 6 bases and J by 0 bases, with 8 bases left in between. Germline CDR1 and CDR2: SNHLY and FYNNEI. This CDR3 has 13 amino acids. CDR3 DNA sequence: TGTGCCAGCAGGGACTATTACCAAGAGACCCAGTACTTC. It yields the protein CASRDYYQETQYF.

The sample holds a few counts of this clonotype. V usage is TRBV11-2 and J usage is TRBJ2-1; D may be TRBD2 (5 bases). CDR3 size: 17 residues. V lost 3 bases and J lost 3, with 18 bases in between. CDR1 is SGHAT, CDR2 FQNNGV, per germline. Here the CDR3 DNA reads TGTGCCAGCAGCTTCCCCGGGGATGGTCCCAGCTACAATGAGCAGTTCTTC. Its translation is CASSFPGDGPSYNEQFF.

CDR3 protein: CASSLGLGGDRPYEQYF. CDR3 DNA sequence: TGCGCCAGCAGCTTGGGATTGGGTGGGGACAGACCCTACGAGCAGTACTTC. The chain couples TRBV5-1 to TRBJ2-7, with 7 bases fitting TRBD1. Germline V gives CDR1 SGHRS, CDR2 YFSETQ. The CDR3 is 17 amino acids. J lost 2 bases, V lost 0 bases, and 11 bases had no gene match.

The CDR3 sequence is CASSVGTGSYGYTF. In DNA form, the CDR3 reads TGTGCCAGCAGCGTAGGGACAGGAAGCTATGGCTACACCTTC. V is TRBV9 and J is TRBJ1-2; the match to TRBD1 covers 7 bases. Trimming took 0 bases from V and 4 from J; bases not matched to a gene: 3. Germline V lookup: CDR1 SGDLS, CDR2 YYNGEE. The CDR3 totals 14 residues.

This clonotype occurred a few times. This chain links TRBV7-9 with TRBJ1-2; D uncertain. This CDR3 region has 14 residues. Germline loops: CDR1 SEHNR, CDR2 FQNEAQ (reference sequence). V lost 4 bases to trimming and J lost 5 bases, with 14 bases between them. In DNA, the CDR3 is TGTGCCAGCAGCTCCGTGGCCGGGTATTATGGCTACACCTTC. It translates to CASSSVAGYYGYTF. Using reference TRBV7-9 and TRBJ1-2 for the parts outside the CDR3, the full variable domain is DTGVSQNPRHKITKRGQNVTFRCDPISEHNRLYWYRQTLGQGPEFLTYFQNEAQLEKSRLLSDRFSAERPKGSFSTLEIQRTEQGDSAMYLCASSSVAGYYGYTFGSGTRLTVV.

This clonotype was recorded at least ten times. The chain couples TRBV6-2 or TRBV6-3 to TRBJ2-5; 7 nucleotides match TRBD2. With 6 bases clipped from V and 6 bases from J, the junction kept 7 bases outside the gene matches. The CDR3 runs 13 residues. The germline V gene encodes CDR1 MNHEY and CDR2 SVGEGT. CDR3 coding DNA: TGTGCCAGCAGGACGGGGAGGGTGAAGACCCAGTACTTC. It codes for CASRTGRVKTQYF.

This clonotype was counted a few times. The J gene is TRBJ2-7, the V gene TRBV15; perhaps TRBD1 as D (6 bases). Germline CDR1 LNHNV, CDR2 YYDKDF (reference sequence). With 0 bases removed from V and 7 bases from J, the gap between germline ends came to 10 bases. The CDR3 extends over 13 amino acids. The CDR3: CATSRDGGTEQYF. In DNA, the CDR3 is TGTGCCACCAGCAGAGATGGGGGCACGGAGCAGTACTTC.

V gene TRBV20-1 combines with J gene TRBJ2-4; perhaps TRBD1 as D (5 bases). The length of the CDR3 is 15 residues. CDR1 DFQATT and CDR2 SNEGSKA come from the germline V gene (reference sequence). V was pared by 6 bases and J by 2 bases, with 17 bases between. Written as DNA, the CDR3 is TGCAGTGCGGGGAACAGGTTGTTATCCAAAAACATTCAGTACTTC. It translates to CSAGNRLLSKNIQYF.

In its sample, this clonotype was seen once. This sequence joins TRBV7-4 and TRBJ1-1; D unclear. CDR1 is SGHVT and CDR2 is SQSDAQ in the germline V gene. V was pared by 6 bases and J by 1 base, with 12 bases between. The CDR3 length is 14 residues. The CDR3, as DNA: TGTGCCAGCAGTTTGCCCCCTGCGAACACTGAAGCTTTCTTT. Amino acid sequence: CASSLPPANTEAFF.

In this sample, this clonotype turned up a few times. The V gene is TRBV12-3 or TRBV12-4, the J gene TRBJ2-3; possibly TRBD2 for D (6 bases). This CDR3 comprises 13 residues. V lost 3 bases and J lost 5, with 9 bases in between. This CDR3 reads CASSFPGVDTQYF. In DNA form, the CDR3 reads TGTGCCAGCAGTTTCCCGGGGGTAGATACGCAGTATTTT.

The chain uses TRBV20-1 and TRBJ2-3; 10 bases fit TRBD1. CDR3 length: 16 amino acids. The J segment lost 3 bases and the V segment lost 2 bases, leaving 8 bases of the junction unmatched. From germline, CDR1 is DFQATT and CDR2 SNEGSKA (reference sequence). As DNA, the CDR3 is TGCAGTGCTAGACCCTTTGGACAGGGGGGAACAGATACGCAGTATTTT. Protein: CSARPFGQGGTDTQYF.

This clonotype came up a few times. V gene TRBV18 combines with J gene TRBJ2-6, with D possibly matching TRBD2 (6 bases). The germline gives CDR1 KGHSH, CDR2 LQKENI. The CDR3 consists of 18 residues. V gave up 6 bases and J gave up 0 bases, with 18 bases separating them. Written as DNA, the CDR3 is TGTGCCAGCTCTCCGATCGGGGGATTTTACTCTGGGGCCAACGTCCTGACTTTC. This sequence encodes CASSPIGGFYSGANVLTF.

The chain uses TRBV5-5 and TRBJ1-4; perhaps TRBD1 as D (6 bases). Deletions cut 0 bases from V and 8 bases from J, with 17 bases between. The germline V gene encodes CDR1 SGHKS and CDR2 YYEKEE (reference sequence). The CDR3 covers 16 residues. CDR3 DNA: TGTGCCAGCAGCTTGGTCTACAGGGATGTGCAGGAAAAACTGTTTTTT. This sequence encodes CASSLVYRDVQEKLFF.

A remark on this clonotype: Germline is not matched at one junction end, which may reflect a read error. The chain couples TRBV3-1 to TRBJ2-7; possible D gene TRBD1, 6 bases. The V gene's germline CDR1 is LGHDT and CDR2 YNNKEL (reference sequence). The CDR3 spans 14 residues. The CDR3 sequence is CVSSQETGRGEQYF. For the CDR3, the DNA is TGTGTCAGCAGCCAAGAGACAGGCCGGGGAGAGCAGTACTTC.